The 27 T cell receptor beta chains in this list originate from one sample, sequenced in a study of cytomegalovirus exposure and HLA in healthy donors. The PCR employed 60 Vbeta primers together with 13 Jbeta primers. Clones were sequenced by immunoSEQ multiplex PCR, and TCRdb holds only the in-frame ones, with some missing. In the table there are about 200,000 clones, 75% to 90% of which are singletons. Sequencing input: PBMCs. The receptor source for this set is a woman aged 25 to 45 in good health and CMV-seronegative.

The CDR3 nucleotides are TGTGCCAGCAGCTTATACTCCCCGGGAGCAGCGGGTGAGCAGTTCTTC. Protein product: CASSLYSPGAAGEQFF. V is TRBV11-1 and J is TRBJ2-1; maybe TRBD2 (6 bases). CDR1 is SGHAT and CDR2 is FQDESV in the germline V gene (reference sequence). This CDR3 contains 16 residues. V dropped 2 bases and J dropped 9 bases, with 20 bases sitting between them.

This chain connects TRBV27 to TRBJ2-4; D gene ambiguous. The length of the CDR3 is 16 residues. V lost 6 bases and J lost 2, with 17 bases in between. Germline values: CDR1 MNHEY, CDR2 SMNVEV (reference sequence). The CDR3 region is CASSLRLSTSKNIQYF. CDR3 coding DNA: TGTGCCAGCAGCCTAAGACTGAGCACATCCAAAAACATTCAGTACTTC.

This chain connects TRBV28 to TRBJ1-5; D gene unclear. There are 15 residues in the CDR3. The germline gives CDR1 MDHEN, CDR2 SYDVKM. Trimming removed 2 bases from V and 6 bases from J, with 14 bases in between. CDR3 DNA: TGTGCCAGCAGTTTACAACCCCTAAGTGGTCAGCCCCAGCATTTT. Protein: CASSLQPLSGQPQHF.

V and J are TRBV28 and TRBJ2-7; no firm D call. In germline, CDR1 is MDHEN, CDR2 SYDVKM. CDR3 size: 13 residues. V gave up 3 bases and J gave up 2 bases, with 8 bases separating them. The CDR3 DNA is TGTGCCAGCAGTTTGAGCGCAACCTACGAGCAGTACTTC. Protein sequence: CASSLSATYEQYF. Together with reference TRBV28 and TRBJ2-7, the CDR3 gives the full variable domain: DVKVTQSSRYLVKRTGEKVFLECVQDMDHENMFWYRQDPGLGLRLIYFSYDVKMKEKGDIPEGYSVSREKKERFSLILESASTNQTSMYLCASSLSATYEQYFGPGTRLTVT.

The chain couples TRBV7-6 to TRBJ2-1, with D possibly matching TRBD1 (6 bases). Germline CDR1 SGHVS, CDR2 FNYEAQ. The CDR3 has 15 residues. V lost 0 bases, J lost 6 bases, and 12 bases lay in between. The CDR3 coding sequence is TGTGCCAGCAGCTTAGCAGGCCAAGGGGGCAATGAGCAGTTCTTC. This translates into CASSLAGQGGNEQFF. Variable domain in full (rest from reference TRBV7-6 and TRBJ2-1): GAGVSQSPRYKVTKRGQDVALRCDPISGHVSLYWYRQALGQGPEFLTYFNYEAQQDKSGLPNDRFSAERPEGSISTLTIQRTEQRDSAMYRCASSLAGQGGNEQFFGPGTRLTVL.

This chain connects TRBV7-2 to TRBJ2-3; 9 bases are a match to TRBD2. V lost 4 bases, J lost 6 bases, and 14 bases stayed unmatched. Germline CDR1 reads SGHTA; CDR2 reads FQGNSA. This CDR3 is 17 amino acids long. The CDR3, as DNA: TGTGCCAGCAGCTCCCGGCGCAGCGGGGGGTGGTTGGATACGCAGTATTTT. It specifies CASSSRRSGGWLDTQYF.

This chain connects TRBV6-5 to TRBJ2-7, with D tentatively TRBD1 (6 bases). V lost 5 bases and J 3 bases, leaving 14 bases between the germline ends. Germline CDR1 MNHEY, CDR2 SVGAGI. The length of the CDR3 is 14 residues. CDR3 DNA: TGTGCCAGCAGTCCCTGGACAGTATTCTACGAGCAGTACTTC. Protein: CASSPWTVFYEQYF.

This clone showed up just a few times. The J gene is TRBJ2-2, the V gene TRBV6-6; the match to TRBD2 covers 14 bases. Trimming took 7 bases from V and 9 from J; bases not matched to a gene: 7. Germline assignment: CDR1 MNHNY and CDR2 SVGAGI (reference sequence). The CDR3 has 15 amino acids. The CDR3 sequence: CASTGLAGDSRELFF. The CDR3 coding sequence is TGTGCCAGCACGGGACTAGCGGGAGACAGCCGGGAGCTGTTTTTT.

V is TRBV29-1 and J is TRBJ2-1, with D possibly being TRBD2 (5 bases). Germline V gene sequence: CDR1 SQVTM, CDR2 ANQGSEA. V was trimmed by 2 bases and J by 9 bases, leaving 11 bases between them. There are 12 residues in the CDR3. CDR3 amino acids: CSVEILAPEQFF. The CDR3 DNA is TGCAGCGTTGAAATTTTAGCGCCTGAGCAGTTCTTC.

The CDR3 protein is CASSEAVGGNEKLFF. In DNA, the CDR3 is TGTGCCAGCAGTGAAGCGGTGGGAGGGAATGAAAAACTGTTTTTT. The chain recombines TRBV6-1 with TRBJ1-4; D remains unclear. The CDR3 extends over 15 amino acids. Trimming removed 0 bases at V and 5 bases at J, with 10 bases between. The germline CDR1 and CDR2 sequences are MNHNS and SASEGT.

V gene TRBV6-6 combines with J gene TRBJ2-7; D is perhaps TRBD1 (5 bases). From germline, CDR1 is MNHNY and CDR2 SVGAGI (reference sequence). V dropped 7 bases and J dropped 5 bases, with 18 bases sitting between them. This CDR3 is built from 14 residues. Here the CDR3 DNA reads TGTGCCAGCACCAACATCATCGCAGGGAACGAGCAGTACTTC. It is translated as CASTNIIAGNEQYF.

The chain has TRBV19 and TRBJ2-1; 9 bases are shared with TRBD1. The CDR3 consists of 15 residues. V gave up 9 bases and J gave up 9 bases; unmatched junction bases: 15. Germline CDR1 LNHDA, CDR2 SQIVND (reference sequence). The CDR3 loop is CASTPAPGTGFEQFF. The CDR3 nucleotides are TGTGCCAGCACCCCCGCGCCCGGGACAGGGTTTGAGCAGTTCTTC.

This chain joins TRBV7-2 and TRBJ2-3, with 7 bases aligning to TRBD1. Germline V gives CDR1 SGHTA, CDR2 FQGNSA. This CDR3 has 15 amino acids. After removal of 4 bases from V and 0 bases from J, the junction contained 4 bases not matched to a gene. CDR3 nucleotides: TGTGCCAGCAGCTCGTTGACAGGGAGCACAGATACGCAGTATTTT. Its protein is CASSSLTGSTDTQYF.

A few counts support this clone. The chain couples TRBV10-3 to TRBJ2-1; TRBD2 matches at 11 bases. V shed 5 bases, J shed 4 bases, and the junction held 1 base outside the gene matches. Germline-derived CDR1 and CDR2 are ENHRY and SYGVKD. The CDR3 length is 14 residues. In DNA, the CDR3 is TGTGCCATCAGTAGGACTAGCGGGTACAATGAGCAGTTCTTC. This translates into CAISRTSGYNEQFF.

This chain uses TRBV29-1 with TRBJ2-5, with 10 positions matching TRBD2. Germline values: CDR1 SQVTM, CDR2 ANQGSEA. The CDR3 loop spans 13 amino acids. After removal of 4 bases from V and 4 bases from J, the junction contained 3 bases not matched to a gene. The CDR3 protein is CSVVGTSVETQYF. In DNA, the CDR3 is TGCAGCGTTGTCGGGACTAGCGTAGAGACCCAGTACTTC.

J is TRBJ2-1 and V is TRBV5-1; TRBD2 matches at 8 bases. The CDR3 has 15 amino acids. Per the germline V gene, CDR1 is SGHRS and CDR2 is YFSETQ. The ends lost 3 bases at V and 0 bases at J; junction bases unmatched: 2. The CDR3 DNA follows: TGCGCCAGCAGCTCGAGCGGGAGCTCCTACAATGAGCAGTTCTTC. Amino acid sequence: CASSSSGSSYNEQFF.

The genes are TRBV18 and TRBJ1-2, with D uncertain. This CDR3 contains 13 residues. Germline V gene lookup returns CDR1 KGHSH and CDR2 LQKENI. V lost 3 bases and J 3 bases, leaving 8 bases between the germline ends. The CDR3 nucleotides read TGTGCCAGCTCACCTCAGGAAGACTATGGCTACACCTTC. Translated: CASSPQEDYGYTF.

In DNA, the CDR3 is TGTGCCAGCAGCGATTCCTGGACAGGGTTAGGCTACACCTTC. Protein: CASSDSWTGLGYTF. This sequence joins TRBV6-1 and TRBJ1-2, with 8 bases aligning to TRBD1. With V trimmed by 6 bases and J by 8 bases, 11 bases remained unmatched. This CDR3 is 14 amino acids long. The V gene's germline CDR1 is MNHNS and CDR2 SASEGT.

The genes are TRBV5-3 and TRBJ2-1; 11 bases align to TRBD2. TRBV5-3 is designated an ORF whose function remains uncertain. CDR3 size: 17 residues. The V and J ends lost 3 bases and 3 bases, in that order; junction bases with no gene match: 8. In DNA form, the CDR3 reads TGTGCCAGAAGCTCCGACAGGGGACTAGCGGACTACAATGAGCAGTTCTTC. This translates into CARSSDRGLADYNEQFF.

The chain is built from TRBV19 and TRBJ1-2, with TRBD1 as a possible D gene (6 bases). CDR1 is LNHDA, CDR2 SQIVND, per germline (reference sequence). The CDR3 totals 13 residues. V lost 3 bases, J lost 4 bases, and 9 bases lay in between. In DNA form, the CDR3 reads TGTGCCAGTAGTATCAGGGGTGTCTATGGCTACACCTTC. Amino acids: CASSIRGVYGYTF.

The chain recombines TRBV14 with TRBJ2-1, with D unclear. Trimming shortened V by 4 bases and J by 3 bases, and 10 bases separated the two germline ends. Germline V gene data show CDR1 as SGHDN and CDR2 as FVKESK. The CDR3 sequence is 14 residues long. CDR3: CASSPSSDYNEQFF. CDR3 bases: TGTGCCAGCAGCCCGAGCAGCGACTACAATGAGCAGTTCTTC.

The chain has TRBV7-3 and TRBJ2-1; 7 nucleotides agree with TRBD2. Germline V gene sequence: CDR1 SGHTA, CDR2 FQGTGA. V shed 4 bases and J 9 bases; nucleotides not matched to a gene: 15. This CDR3 comprises 16 residues. The CDR3 reads CASSSLGGSRYGEQFF. The CDR3 DNA is TGTGCCAGCAGCTCCCTCGGCGGGAGCCGGTATGGTGAGCAGTTCTTC. The full variable domain, with the rest looked up from reference TRBV7-3 and TRBJ2-1, is GAGVSQTPSNKVTEKGKYVELRCDPISGHTALYWYRQSLGQGPEFLIYFQGTGAADDSGLPNDRFFAVRPEGSVSTLKIQRTERGDSAVYLCASSSLGGSRYGEQFFGPGTRLTVL.

The V and J genes are TRBV30 and TRBJ2-7; possibly TRBD1 for D (7 bases). The V gene lost 0 bases and the J gene lost 4 bases, with 13 bases spanning the gap. The CDR3 loop spans 14 amino acids. Germline CDR1 is GTSNPN and CDR2 is SVGIG (reference sequence). The CDR3 DNA reads as TGTGCCTGGAGTGTCATGGCAGGGGGGTACGAGCAGTACTTC. This codes for CAWSVMAGGYEQYF.

The V call is TRBV27, the J call TRBJ2-2; 10 positions agree with TRBD2. The CDR3 runs to 15 residues. Germline assignment: CDR1 MNHEY and CDR2 SMNVEV (reference sequence). V shed 3 bases and J 6 bases; nucleotides not matched to a gene: 4. For the CDR3, the DNA is TGTGCCAGCAGTTTCCTCGGACTAGCGGCCGGGGAGCTGTTTTTT. Amino acids: CASSFLGLAAGELFF.

The V and J genes are TRBV28 and TRBJ2-1; possibly TRBD2 for D (5 bases). V dropped 3 bases and J dropped 0 bases, with 9 bases sitting between them. The CDR3 runs to 15 residues. Germline V CDR1 and CDR2: MDHEN, SYDVKM. The chain's CDR3 is CASSLDFSSYNEQFF. The DNA for the CDR3 is TGTGCCAGCAGTTTGGACTTTAGCTCCTACAATGAGCAGTTCTTC.

This chain's CDR3 is CASLRDTGNNEQFF. The CDR3 DNA reads as TGCGCCAGCCTCCGGGACACCGGAAACAATGAGCAGTTCTTC. The chain links TRBV5-1 to TRBJ2-1; the D gene is possibly TRBD1 (6 bases). V was shortened by 7 bases and J by 5 bases, with 16 bases between the two germline ends. Germline V gene sequence: CDR1 SGHRS, CDR2 YFSETQ. This CDR3 spans 14 amino acids.

The chain is built from TRBV7-9 and TRBJ2-2; 8 bases line up with TRBD1. V lost 4 bases to trimming and J lost 1 base; unmatched junction nucleotides: 5. Germline V gene sequence: CDR1 SEHNR, CDR2 FQNEAQ (reference sequence). The CDR3 has 16 amino acids. CDR3 region: CASSSRDRRNTGELFF. DNA of the CDR3: TGTGCCAGCAGCTCCCGGGACAGGAGGAACACCGGGGAGCTGTTTTTT. Supplemented by reference TRBV7-9 and TRBJ2-2, the full variable domain reads DTGVSQNPRHKITKRGQNVTFRCDPISEHNRLYWYRQTLGQGPEFLTYFQNEAQLEKSRLLSDRFSAERPKGSFSTLEIQRTEQGDSAMYLCASSSRDRRNTGELFFGEGSRLTVL.